The sequence of this T cell receptor beta chain was determined in a study of cytomegalovirus exposure and HLA in healthy donors. The CDR3 runs 17 residues. The germline gives CDR1 LGHNA, CDR2 YSLEER. Losses at the gene ends were 0 bases for V and 9 bases for J; bases not matched to a gene: 14. On this clone itself: Its antigen remains unidentified.

Study-wide results and caveats: Reports described diagnosis of cytomegalovirus status by the classifier as highly specific and sensitive. Most TCR sequences proved rare, with some public TCRs found in many donors.

Among the roughly 120 subjects of the validation cohort, separate from the approximately 700-subject first cohort, were the donors. Sequencing was performed with immunoSEQ multiplex PCR; in TCRdb, only in-frame clones are kept and a portion is missing. The table shows 45,000 to 60,000 clones, with approximately 95% occurring only once. The rearrangement joins TRBV4-3 to TRBJ2-1; 7 bases match TRBD2. This clonotype was obtained from a woman under 30 in good health and CMV-seronegative. Material for sequencing was PBMCs. The CDR3 region is CASSQDGPRGAGREQFF. As DNA, the CDR3 is TGCGCCAGCAGCCAAGACGGGCCCCGGGGAGCGGGGCGTGAGCAGTTCTTC.